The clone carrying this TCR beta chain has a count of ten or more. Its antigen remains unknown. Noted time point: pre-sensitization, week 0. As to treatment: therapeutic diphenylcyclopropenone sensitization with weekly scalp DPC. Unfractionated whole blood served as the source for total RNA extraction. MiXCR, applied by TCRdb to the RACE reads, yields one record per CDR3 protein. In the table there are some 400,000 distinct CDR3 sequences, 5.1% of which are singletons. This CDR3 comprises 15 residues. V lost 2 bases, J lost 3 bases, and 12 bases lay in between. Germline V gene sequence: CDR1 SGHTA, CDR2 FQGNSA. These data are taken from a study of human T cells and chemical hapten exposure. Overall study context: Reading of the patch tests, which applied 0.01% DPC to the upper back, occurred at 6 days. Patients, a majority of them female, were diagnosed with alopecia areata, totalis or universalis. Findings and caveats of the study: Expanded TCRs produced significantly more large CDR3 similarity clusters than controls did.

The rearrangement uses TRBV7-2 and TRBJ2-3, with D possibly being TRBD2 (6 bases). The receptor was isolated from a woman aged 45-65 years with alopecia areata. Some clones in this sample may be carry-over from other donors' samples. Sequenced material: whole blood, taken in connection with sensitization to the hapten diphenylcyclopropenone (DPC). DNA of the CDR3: TGTGCCAGCAGCTTAATCCTTCGGGAGACAGATACGCAGTATTTT. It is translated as CASSLILRETDTQYF.